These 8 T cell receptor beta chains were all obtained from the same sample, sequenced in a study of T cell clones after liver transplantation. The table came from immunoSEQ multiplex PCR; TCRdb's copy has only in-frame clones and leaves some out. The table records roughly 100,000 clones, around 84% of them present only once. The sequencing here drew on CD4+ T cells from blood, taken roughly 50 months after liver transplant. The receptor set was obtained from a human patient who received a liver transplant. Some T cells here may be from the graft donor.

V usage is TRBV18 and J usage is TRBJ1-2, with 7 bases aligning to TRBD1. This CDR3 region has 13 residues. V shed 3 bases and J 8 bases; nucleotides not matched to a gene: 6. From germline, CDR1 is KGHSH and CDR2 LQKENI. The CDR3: CASSPSRQGGYTF. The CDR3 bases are TGTGCCAGCTCACCTTCGAGACAGGGCGGCTACACCTTC.

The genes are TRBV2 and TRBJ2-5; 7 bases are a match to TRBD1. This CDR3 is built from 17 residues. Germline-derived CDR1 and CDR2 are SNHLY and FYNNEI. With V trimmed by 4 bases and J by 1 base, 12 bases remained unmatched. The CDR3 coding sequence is TGTGCCAGCAGTGGGAATAGAGGGGGCTCCTTCCAAGAGACCCAGTACTTC. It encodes CASSGNRGGSFQETQYF.

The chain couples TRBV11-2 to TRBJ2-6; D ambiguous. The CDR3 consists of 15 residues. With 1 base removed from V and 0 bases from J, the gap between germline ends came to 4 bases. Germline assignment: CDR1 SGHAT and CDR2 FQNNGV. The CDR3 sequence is CASSLVHSGANVLTF. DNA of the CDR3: TGTGCCAGCAGCTTAGTACACTCTGGGGCCAACGTCCTGACTTTC. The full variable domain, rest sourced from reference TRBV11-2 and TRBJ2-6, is EAGVAQSPRYKIIEKRQSVAFWCNPISGHATLYWYQQILGQGPKLLIQFQNNGVVDDSQLPKDRFSAERLKGVDSTLKIQPAKLEDSAVYLCASSLVHSGANVLTFGAGSRLTVL.

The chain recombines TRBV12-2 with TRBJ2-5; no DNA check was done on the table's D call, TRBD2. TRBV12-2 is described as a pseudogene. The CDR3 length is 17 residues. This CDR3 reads CASRLASGLGVQETQYF. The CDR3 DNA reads TGTGCAAGTCGCTTAGCGTCGGGACTAGGGGTGCAAGAGACCCAGTACTTC.

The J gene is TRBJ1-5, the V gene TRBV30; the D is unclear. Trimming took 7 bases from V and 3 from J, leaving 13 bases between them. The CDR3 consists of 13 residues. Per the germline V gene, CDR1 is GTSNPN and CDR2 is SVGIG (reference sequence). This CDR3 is CAYQTGVNQPQHF. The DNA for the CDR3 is TGTGCCTACCAAACTGGGGTCAATCAGCCCCAGCATTTT. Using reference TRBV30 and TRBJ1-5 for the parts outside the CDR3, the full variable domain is SQTIHQWPATLVQPVGSPLSLECTVEGTSNPNLYWYRQAAGRGLQLLFYSVGIGQISSEVPQNLSASRPQDRQFILSSKKLLLSDSGFYLCAYQTGVNQPQHFGDGTRLSIL.

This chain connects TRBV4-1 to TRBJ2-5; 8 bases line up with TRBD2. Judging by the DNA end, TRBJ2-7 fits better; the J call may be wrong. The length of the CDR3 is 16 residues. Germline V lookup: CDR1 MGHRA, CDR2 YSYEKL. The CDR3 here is CASSQDLAGGVREQYF. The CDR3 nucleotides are TGCGCCAGCAGCCAAGATTTGGCGGGAGGTGTTCGCGAGCAGTACTTC.

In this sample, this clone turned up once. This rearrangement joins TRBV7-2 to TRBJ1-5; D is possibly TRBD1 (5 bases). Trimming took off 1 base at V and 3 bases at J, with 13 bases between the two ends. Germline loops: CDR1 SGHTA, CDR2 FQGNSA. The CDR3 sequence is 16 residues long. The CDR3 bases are TGTGCCAGCAGCTTAGTAGGGTTCAGGGCCAATCAGCCCCAGCATTTT. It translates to CASSLVGFRANQPQHF.

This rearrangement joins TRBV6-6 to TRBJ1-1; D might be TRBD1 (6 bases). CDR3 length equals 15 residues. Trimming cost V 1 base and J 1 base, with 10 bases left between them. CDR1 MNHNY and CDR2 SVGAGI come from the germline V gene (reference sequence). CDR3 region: CASSYLQGKNTEAFF. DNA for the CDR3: TGTGCCAGCAGTTACTTACAGGGCAAGAACACTGAAGCTTTCTTT.